The T cell receptor beta chain under discussion was sequenced for a study of shared clonotypes between healthy human individuals. Trimming cost V 4 bases and J 3 bases, with 22 bases left between them. CDR1 SGHAT and CDR2 FQNNGV come from the germline V gene. CDR3 length: 19 residues. Libraries were prepared by immunoSEQ multiplex PCR; TCRdb keeps only in-frame clonotypes and omits some of them. The sample shows roughly 2.6 million clones, 90% to 95% of them seen only once. The receptor's source is a man in his late teens or twenties in good health. The material sequenced was naive CD4+ T cells sorted from blood. Regarding subset: CD45RA+ positively selected. The genes are TRBV11-2 and TRBJ2-6, with a weak D call TRBD2 (5 bases). The CDR3 DNA follows: TGTGCCAGCAGCTCCCGTAGAGGGCCAGCCCTGGGTGGGGCCAACGTCCTGACTTTC. Its translation: CASSSRRGPALGGANVLTF. The whole variable domain, remainder taken from reference TRBV11-2 and TRBJ2-6, is EAGVAQSPRYKIIEKRQSVAFWCNPISGHATLYWYQQILGQGPKLLIQFQNNGVVDDSQLPKDRFSAERLKGVDSTLKIQPAKLEDSAVYLCASSSRRGPALGGANVLTFGAGSRLTVL.